Below are 18 T cell receptor beta chains sequenced from a single sample in a study of tumor and adjacent non-tumor tissue in lung cancer. Three rounds of nested PCR, following a modified ARM-PCR protocol, produced the TCRbeta library. TCRdb independently ran MiXCR on the multiplex PCR reads; one entry per CDR3 protein. The sample has approximately 140,000 distinct CDR3 sequences, approximately 66% seen once. No cell sorting was done before RNA was extracted from the tissue. The specimen was lung tumor tissue. These receptors were taken from a man between 60 and 75 years old with small cell lung cancer.

The chain recombines TRBV11-2 with TRBJ2-1; 11 positions agree with TRBD2. Losses at the gene ends were 2 bases for V and 10 bases for J; bases not matched to a gene: 10. Germline assignment: CDR1 SGHAT and CDR2 FQNNGV. The CDR3 is 16 amino acids. CDR3 amino acids: CASSLIGLAGGSEQFF. The CDR3 nucleotides read TGTGCCAGCAGCTTAATAGGGCTAGCGGGGGGCTCGGAGCAGTTCTTC. Supplemented by reference TRBV11-2 and TRBJ2-1, the full variable domain reads EAGVAQSPRYKIIEKRQSVAFWCNPISGHATLYWYQQILGQGPKLLIQFQNNGVVDDSQLPKDRFSAERLKGVDSTLKIQPAKLEDSAVYLCASSLIGLAGGSEQFFGPGTRLTVL.

This clonotype is a singleton in its sample. The gene calls are TRBV2 and TRBJ1-2, with 7 positions matching TRBD1. V was pared by 4 bases and J by 8 bases, with 4 bases of the junction left unmatched. Per the germline V gene, CDR1 is SNHLY and CDR2 is FYNNEI. This CDR3 comprises 12 residues. DNA of the CDR3: TGTGCCAGCAGTGGGGACAGTGGCGGCTACACCTTC. Translating gives CASSGDSGGYTF. The full variable domain, rest sourced from reference TRBV2 and TRBJ1-2, is EPEVTQTPSHQVTQMGQEVILRCVPISNHLYFYWYRQILGQKVEFLVSFYNNEISEKSEIFDDQFSVERPDGSNFTLKIRSTKLEDSAMYFCASSGDSGGYTFGSGTRLTVV.

As regards this clonotype: Given a much more abundant clone one base away, this may be a read error. The chain carries TRBV5-1 and TRBJ2-5; D is unresolved. The CDR3 totals 15 residues. The germline V gene encodes CDR1 SGHRS and CDR2 YFSETQ. This CDR3 reads CASSLDGSYLETQYF. Written as DNA, the CDR3 is TGCGCCAGCAGTTTGGACGGGTCGTACCTAGAGACCCAGTACTTC.

The chain couples TRBV19 to TRBJ2-2; TRBD1 aligns across 10 bases. The germline V gene encodes CDR1 LNHDA and CDR2 SQIVND (reference sequence). CDR3 length: 15 amino acids. The V segment lost 7 bases and the J segment 9 bases; nucleotides outside the gene matches: 11. The CDR3 bases are TGTGCCAGTACCAAGACAGGGGGCGCTCCCTGGGAGCTGTTTTTT. It translates to CASTKTGGAPWELFF.

As to this clonotype: The conserved phenylalanine or tryptophan normally closing the CDR3 is absent here, so this likely arose from a read error. The chain joins TRBV5-4 to TRBJ2-5; 11 bases agree with TRBD2. Trimming cost V 4 bases and J 2 bases; bases outside gene matches: 7. Germline V CDR1 and CDR2: SGHNT, YYREEE (reference sequence). This CDR3 is 16 amino acids long. The DNA of the CDR3 is TGTGCCAGCAGCATCCCAGGGACTAGCGGACAAGAGACCCAGTACCTC. Translated: CASSIPGTSGQETQYL.

As regards this clonotype: A much larger clone is a single base away; this may be a read error. V usage is TRBV12-3 or TRBV12-4 and J usage is TRBJ2-7; tentatively, D is TRBD1 or TRBD2 (6 bases each). The CDR3 runs to 14 residues. The V and J ends lost 8 bases and 1 base respectively, with 15 bases between them. In nucleotides, the CDR3 is TGTGCCAGCGGTCACCGGAGGGGGTCCTACGAGCAGTACTTC. Protein sequence: CASGHRRGSYEQYF.

V gene TRBV28 combines with J gene TRBJ2-1; 13 nucleotides align to TRBD2. There are 19 residues in the CDR3. J was trimmed by 2 bases and V by 5 bases; bases with no gene match: 12. Germline lookup yields CDR1 MDHEN and CDR2 SYDVKM. DNA for the CDR3: TGTGCCAGCAGTCCTTTCCTTTTAACTAGCGGGAGGGCCTACAATGAGCAGTTCTTC. This encodes CASSPFLLTSGRAYNEQFF. Complete variable domain (other parts from reference TRBV28 and TRBJ2-1): DVKVTQSSRYLVKRTGEKVFLECVQDMDHENMFWYRQDPGLGLRLIYFSYDVKMKEKGDIPEGYSVSREKKERFSLILESASTNQTSMYLCASSPFLLTSGRAYNEQFFGPGTRLTVL.

This clonotype was detected a few times. The chain employs TRBV12-3 or TRBV12-4 and TRBJ2-3; 10 nucleotides line up with TRBD2. Unmatched junction bases numbered 14, after V lost 9 bases and J lost 2 bases. This CDR3 is 17 amino acids long. CDR3 sequence (DNA): TGTGCCAGTAGCGAGCTCCGACTAGCGGGCGACACAGATACGCAGTATTTT. Translating gives CASSELRLAGDTDTQYF.

A note on this clonotype: This likely comes from a read error, as the CDR3 has no conserved phenylalanine or tryptophan at its end. The J gene is TRBJ2-5, the V gene TRBV6-1; D is undetermined. Trimming pared 0 bases from V and 5 bases from J, leaving 13 bases between. CDR3 length: 15 amino acids. The germline V gene encodes CDR1 MNHNS and CDR2 SASEGT. The CDR3 nucleotides read TGTGCCAGCAGTGAAGCTAACCCCCCGCGCGAGACCCAGTACTCC. Protein: CASSEANPPRETQYS.

A note on this clonotype: Since a much larger clone is just one base distant, this may be a read error. This rearrangement joins TRBV20-1 to TRBJ2-5; D perhaps matches TRBD2 (5 bases). Germline loops: CDR1 DFQATT, CDR2 SNEGSKA (reference sequence). CDR3 length: 13 amino acids. Here the CDR3 DNA reads TGCACTGCTAGTGACCTCCGGGGAGAGACCCAGTACTTC. Protein: CTASDLRGETQYF.

This clonotype showed up just once. Since a much larger clone is just one base distant, this may be a read error. V gene TRBV29-1 combines with J gene TRBJ2-7; tentatively, D is TRBD2 (5 bases). The CDR3 length is 11 residues. Germline values: CDR1 SQVTM, CDR2 ANQGSEA. Trimming pared 6 bases from V and 8 bases from J, leaving 14 bases between. The CDR3 DNA reads as TGCAGCGTCAAGGGAGCCTGGAAGCAGTACTTC. Translated, it gives CSVKGAWKQYF.

This clonotype was observed many times. The rearrangement joins TRBV11-1 to TRBJ2-1; D possibly uses TRBD1 or TRBD2 (6 bases each). Germline CDR1 SGHAT, CDR2 FQDESV (reference sequence). The CDR3 totals 13 residues. V was pared by 5 bases and J by 10 bases, with 15 bases between. The DNA for the CDR3 is TGTGCCAGCAGCCCGGACCGGGGGCGAGAGCAGTTCTTC. The encoded protein is CASSPDRGREQFF.

This chain joins TRBV20-1 and TRBJ2-2; possible D gene TRBD2, 6 bases. The CDR3 sequence is 13 residues long. CDR1 DFQATT and CDR2 SNEGSKA come from the germline V gene (reference sequence). Trimming left V 6 bases short and J 3 bases short, with 11 bases between. This CDR3 is CSASGLYTGELFF. The CDR3 DNA is TGCAGTGCCTCGGGACTCTACACCGGGGAGCTGTTTTTT.

In the case of this clonotype: Sequence at one end of the junction differs from germline and may be a read error. The J gene is TRBJ2-2, the V gene TRBV10-2; perhaps TRBD2 as D (6 bases). The CDR3 consists of 15 residues. The germline V gene encodes CDR1 WSHSY and CDR2 SAAADI. CDR3 region: CASSDHINYTGEVFF. In DNA, the CDR3 is TGCGCCAGCAGTGACCACATAAACTACACCGGGGAGGTGTTTTTT.

This clonotype has only one observation. Relative to the germline gene, one junction end is altered; a read error may explain this. This chain links TRBV12-5 with TRBJ2-3; D not resolved. CDR1 is LGHNT, CDR2 FRNRAP, per germline. The CDR3 spans 13 residues. The CDR3 region has the DNA TGTGCTAGTGGGTGGGATAGCACAGATATGCAGAATTTT. Its protein product is CASGWDSTDMQNF. The full variable domain, completed using reference TRBV12-5 and TRBJ2-3, is DARVTQTPRHKVTEMGQEVTMRCQPILGHNTVFWYRQTMMQGLELLAYFRNRAPLDDSGMPKDRFSAEMPDATLATLKIQPSEPRDSAVYFCASGWDSTDMQNFGPGTRLTVL.

This clonotype came up once. Given a much more abundant clone one base away, this may be a read error. J is TRBJ2-3 and V is TRBV6-5, with 8 nucleotides matching TRBD2. The germline V gene encodes CDR1 MNHEY and CDR2 SVGAGI. The CDR3 runs 12 residues. The CDR3 DNA is TGTGCCAACAGTGGAGCGGGAGACACGCAGTATTTT. Encoded protein: CANSGAGDTQYF.

This clonotype was counted between two and nine times. V is TRBV11-3 and J is TRBJ2-5; D gene ambiguous. Trimming cost V 7 bases and J 7 bases, with 13 bases left between them. Germline V gene data show CDR1 as SGHNT and CDR2 as YENEEA. The CDR3 is 12 amino acids. CDR3 sequence (DNA): TGTGCCAGCAACCGTTCTGCAGGGACCCAGTACTTC. Its protein product is CASNRSAGTQYF.

The genes are TRBV4-2 and TRBJ1-1; D unclear. V lost 1 base and J lost 4, with 13 bases in between. Looked up from germline, CDR1 is LGHNA and CDR2 is YNFKEQ. CDR3 length: 15 residues. The CDR3 sequence: CASSQGAGVSTEAFF. The CDR3 nucleotides read TGTGCCAGCAGCCAAGGAGCCGGAGTTAGCACTGAAGCTTTCTTT.